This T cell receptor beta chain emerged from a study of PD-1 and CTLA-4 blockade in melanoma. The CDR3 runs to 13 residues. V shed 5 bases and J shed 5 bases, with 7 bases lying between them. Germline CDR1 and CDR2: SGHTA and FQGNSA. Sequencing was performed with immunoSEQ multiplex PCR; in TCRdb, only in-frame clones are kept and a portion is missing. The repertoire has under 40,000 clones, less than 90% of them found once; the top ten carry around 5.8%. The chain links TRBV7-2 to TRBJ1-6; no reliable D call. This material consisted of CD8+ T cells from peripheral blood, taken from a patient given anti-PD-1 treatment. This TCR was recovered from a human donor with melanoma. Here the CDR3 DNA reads TGTGCCAGCAGCCAAAACAATAATTCACCCCTCCACTTT. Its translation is CASSQNNNSPLHF.